This TCR beta chain is from a study of blood T cell repertoires in COVID-19. Study-level information: COVID-19 samples from acute and convalescent phases originated in the United States, Italy and Spain. PBMCs, B-cell-depleted T cells, or T cells were the source of the cDNA or gDNA that made up the material.

V gave up 2 bases and J gave up 0 bases, with 17 bases separating them. CDR3 size: 18 residues. Germline CDR1 is MNHEY and CDR2 is SMNVEV (reference sequence). Under the authors' procedure: Reference gene primer amplification in the assay estimated nucleated cell counts. Libraries were prepared by immunoSEQ multiplex PCR; TCRdb keeps only in-frame clonotypes and omits some of them. V and J calls and clone size are given by that table; D and trimming were obtained from the DNA. This table has 39,000 or so clones, 65% to 85% appearing once. Only a few counts were recorded for this clone. Material for sequencing was peripheral blood. The clonotype was recovered from a man aged 60 to 69 in a cohort sampled during active COVID-19. The rearrangement joins TRBV27 to TRBJ2-1; D not certain. For the CDR3, the DNA is TGTGCCAGCAGTTTAACCCCGCAACTACCTAGCTCCTACAATGAGCAGTTCTTC. This sequence encodes CASSLTPQLPSSYNEQFF.